This paragraph covers one TCR beta chain sequence. The sample is drawn from a study of blood T cell repertoires in COVID-19. Original processing notes: Researchers report that nucleated cell counts were estimated from reference gene primer amplification. Repertoires were generated with immunoSEQ multiplex PCR, while TCRdb's copy carries only in-frame clones and drops some. The V and J calls and clone size are taken from that table; D and trimming were inferred from the DNA. The sample has 160,000 or so clones; roughly nine tenths are singletons. Participants' reported clinical history set cohort assignment. This TCR was sampled from a human donor with acute COVID-19. The donor label of this sample is uncertain. Input material: PBMCs or T cells enriched from blood (not recorded which).

CDR3 sequence reads: CASSSEFGGAVLHEQYF. CDR3 nucleotide sequence: TGTGCCAGCAGCTCTGAGTTTGGGGGCGCGGTGCTCCACGAGCAGTACTTC. The rearrangement joins TRBV11-2 to TRBJ2-7; D is possibly TRBD1 (6 bases). Trimming left V 4 bases short and J 5 bases short, with 24 bases between. The CDR3 runs 17 residues. Germline-derived CDR1 and CDR2 are SGHAT and FQNNGV.